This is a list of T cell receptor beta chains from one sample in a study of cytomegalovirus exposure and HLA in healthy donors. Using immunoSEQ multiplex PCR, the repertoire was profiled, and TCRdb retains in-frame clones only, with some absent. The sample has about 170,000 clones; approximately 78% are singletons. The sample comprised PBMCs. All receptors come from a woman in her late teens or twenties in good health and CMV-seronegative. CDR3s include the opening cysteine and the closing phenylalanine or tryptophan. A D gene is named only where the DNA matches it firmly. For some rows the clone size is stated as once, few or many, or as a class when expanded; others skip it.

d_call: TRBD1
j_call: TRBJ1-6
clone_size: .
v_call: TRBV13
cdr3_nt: TGTGCCAGCAGCTTAAAACAGGGGGCCAATTCACCCCTCCACTTT
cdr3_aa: CASSLKQGANSPLHF

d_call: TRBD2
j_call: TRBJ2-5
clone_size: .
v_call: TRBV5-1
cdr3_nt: TGCGCCAGCAGCTTGGAGCGGGGGGGCCGCTGGGGGGAGACCCAGTACTTC
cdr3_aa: CASSLERGGRWGETQYF

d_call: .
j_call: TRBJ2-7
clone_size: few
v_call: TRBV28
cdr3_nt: TGTGCCAGCAGTTTGAAGGGGTTTTACGAGCAGTACTTC
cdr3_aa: CASSLKGFYEQYF

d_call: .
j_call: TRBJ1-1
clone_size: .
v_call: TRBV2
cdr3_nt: TGTGCCAGCAGTGGTTTCAGGGGCACGAACACTGAAGCTTTCTTT
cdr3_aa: CASSGFRGTNTEAFF

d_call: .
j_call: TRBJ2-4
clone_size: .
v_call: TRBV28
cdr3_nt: TGTGCCAGCAGTTTGGACAGACGGTCCATTCAGTACTTC
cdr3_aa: CASSLDRRSIQYF

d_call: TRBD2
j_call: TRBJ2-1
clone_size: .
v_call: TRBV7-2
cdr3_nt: TGTGCCAGCAGCCGACTAGCCAATGAGCAGTTCTTC
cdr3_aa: CASSRLANEQFF

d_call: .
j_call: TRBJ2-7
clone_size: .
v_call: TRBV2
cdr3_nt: TGTGCCAGCAGTGAAGCTAACCTCGGTAGCTCGTCCGAGCAGTACTTC
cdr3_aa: CASSEANLGSSSEQYF

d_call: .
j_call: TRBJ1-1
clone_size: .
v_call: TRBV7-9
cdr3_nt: TGTGCCAGCAGCTTATCAGGGAACACTGAAGCTTTCTTT
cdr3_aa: CASSLSGNTEAFF

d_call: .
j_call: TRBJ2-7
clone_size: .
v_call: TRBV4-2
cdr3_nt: TGTGCCAGCAGCCAAGCGATCTCGAGCTCCTACGAGCAGTACTTC
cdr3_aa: CASSQAISSSYEQYF

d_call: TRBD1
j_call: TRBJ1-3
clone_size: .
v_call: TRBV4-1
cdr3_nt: TGCGCCAGCAGCCACGGAACCGGGACAGGGGGCGGGAACACCATATATTTT
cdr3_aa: CASSHGTGTGGGNTIYF

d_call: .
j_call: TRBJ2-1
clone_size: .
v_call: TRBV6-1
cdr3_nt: TGTGCCAGCAGCCTCAGGGCTTGGGATTACAATGAGCAGTTCTTC
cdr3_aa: CASSLRAWDYNEQFF

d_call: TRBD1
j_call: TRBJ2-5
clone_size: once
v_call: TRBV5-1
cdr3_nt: TGCGCCAGCAGCGTACAGGGGCCGGGGGAGACCCAGTACTTC
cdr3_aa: CASSVQGPGETQYF

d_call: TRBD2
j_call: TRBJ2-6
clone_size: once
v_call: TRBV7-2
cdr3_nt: TGTGCCAGCAGCCGCGGGGGCTCTGGGGCCAACGTCCTGACTTTC
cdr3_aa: CASSRGGSGANVLTF

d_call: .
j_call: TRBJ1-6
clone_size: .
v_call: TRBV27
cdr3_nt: TGTGCCAGCAGTTCCTATGCCCCTCAACGGGGTGATAACTCCTATAATTCACCCCTCCACTTT
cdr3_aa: CASSSYAPQRGDNSYNSPLHF

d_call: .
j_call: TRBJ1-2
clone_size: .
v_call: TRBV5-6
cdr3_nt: TGTGCCAGCAGCTTCAGACCCCAAAGCGGGGGCTACACCTTC
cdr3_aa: CASSFRPQSGGYTF

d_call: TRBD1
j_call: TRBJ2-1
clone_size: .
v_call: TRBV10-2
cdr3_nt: TGCGCCAGCAGTACCCACCCCGGGGACAGGGGATCCGGTGAGCAGTTCTTC
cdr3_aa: CASSTHPGDRGSGEQFF

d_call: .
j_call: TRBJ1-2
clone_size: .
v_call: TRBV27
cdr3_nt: TGTGCCAGCAGTCCGCGGGCCCGAGGGGGCTACACCTTC
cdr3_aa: CASSPRARGGYTF

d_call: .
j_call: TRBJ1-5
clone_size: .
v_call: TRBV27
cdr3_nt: TGTGCCAGCAGTTTTCAGGGAGGGGGTCAGCCCCAGCATTTT
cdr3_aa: CASSFQGGGQPQHF

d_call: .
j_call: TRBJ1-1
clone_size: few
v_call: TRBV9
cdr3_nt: TGTGCCAGCAGCGTGGGGGGGGAAGGGACTGAAGCTTTCTTT
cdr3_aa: CASSVGGEGTEAFF

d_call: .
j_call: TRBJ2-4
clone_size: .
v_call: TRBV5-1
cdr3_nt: TGCGCCAGCAGCAGGGGAAGTTTAGGAAACATTCAGTACTTC
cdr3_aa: CASSRGSLGNIQYF

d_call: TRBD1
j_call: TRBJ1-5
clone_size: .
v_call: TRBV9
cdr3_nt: TGTGCCAGCAGCCAGGGGGCCCTCAATCAGCCCCAGCATTTT
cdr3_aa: CASSQGALNQPQHF

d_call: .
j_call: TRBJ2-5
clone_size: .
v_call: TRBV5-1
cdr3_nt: TGCGCCAGCAGCTTGTCAGGGGAAGAGACCCAGTACTTC
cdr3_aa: CASSLSGEETQYF

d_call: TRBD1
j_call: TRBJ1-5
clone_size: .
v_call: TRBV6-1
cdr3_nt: TGTGCCAGCAGTGTAGGGGGCGTAAGCAATCAGCCCCAGCATTTT
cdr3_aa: CASSVGGVSNQPQHF

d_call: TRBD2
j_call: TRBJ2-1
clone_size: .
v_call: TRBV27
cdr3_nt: TGTGCCAGCAGTCCACGACTAGCGGTAACCTACAATGAGCAGTTCTTC
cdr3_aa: CASSPRLAVTYNEQFF

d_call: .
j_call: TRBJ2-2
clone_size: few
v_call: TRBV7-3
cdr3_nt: TGTGCCAGCAGCCCGAACTCGGTACACACCGGGGAGCTGTTTTTT
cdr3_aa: CASSPNSVHTGELFF

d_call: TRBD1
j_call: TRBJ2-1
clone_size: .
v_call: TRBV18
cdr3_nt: TGTGCCAGCTCACCGTCCCGGGACAGCTTATACAATGAGCAGTTCTTC
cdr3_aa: CASSPSRDSLYNEQFF

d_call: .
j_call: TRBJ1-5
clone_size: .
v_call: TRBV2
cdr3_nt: TGTGCCACTCGGAGGGACTCTAGCAATCAGCCCCAGCATTTT
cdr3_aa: CATRRDSSNQPQHF

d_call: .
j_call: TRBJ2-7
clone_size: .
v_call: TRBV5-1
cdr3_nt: TGCGCCAGCAGCTTGTTCACTCATGAAGAATCCTACGAGCAGTACTTC
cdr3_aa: CASSLFTHEESYEQYF

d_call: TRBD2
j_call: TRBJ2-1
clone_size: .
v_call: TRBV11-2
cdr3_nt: TGTGCCAGCAGCTTAGTCGGATCAGGGAGGGCAAATGAGCAGTTCTTC
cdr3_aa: CASSLVGSGRANEQFF

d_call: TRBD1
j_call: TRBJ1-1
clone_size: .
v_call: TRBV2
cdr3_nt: TGTGCCAGCAGTGAATCAGGGGGTTTGTGGGACAAGAACACTGAAGCTTTCTTT
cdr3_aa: CASSESGGLWDKNTEAFF

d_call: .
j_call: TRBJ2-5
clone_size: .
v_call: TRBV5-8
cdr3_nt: TGTGCCAGCAGCTTGGAAAGAGGGAGATCAGAGACCCAGTACTTC
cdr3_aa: CASSLERGRSETQYF

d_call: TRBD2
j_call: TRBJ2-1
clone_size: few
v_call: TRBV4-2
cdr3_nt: TGTGCCAGCAGCCACACTAGCGGGGGGGCGGTTGAGCAGTTCTTC
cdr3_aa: CASSHTSGGAVEQFF

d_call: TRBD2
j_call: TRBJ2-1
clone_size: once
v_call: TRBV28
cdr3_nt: TGTGCCAGCAGTCTAAGGACTAGCGGGAGCTACAATGAGCAGTTCTTC
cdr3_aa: CASSLRTSGSYNEQFF

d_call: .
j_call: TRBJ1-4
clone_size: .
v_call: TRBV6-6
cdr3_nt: TGTGCCAGCAGGAAGGAGCGGGCCCTCCGGGAAAAACTGTTTTTT
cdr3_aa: CASRKERALREKLFF

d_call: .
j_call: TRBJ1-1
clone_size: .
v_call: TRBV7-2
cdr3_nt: TGTGCCAGCAGCTTAGCTACATCCTTGAACACTGAAGCTTTCTTT
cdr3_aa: CASSLATSLNTEAFF

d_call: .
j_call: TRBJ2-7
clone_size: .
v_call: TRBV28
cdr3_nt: TGTGCCAGCGGGGACATCTACGAGCAGTACTTC
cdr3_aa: CASGDIYEQYF

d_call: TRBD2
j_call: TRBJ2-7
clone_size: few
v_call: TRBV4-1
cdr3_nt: TGCGCCAGCAGCCAAGATAGAGTAGCGGGAGCCTACGAGCAGTACTTC
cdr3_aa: CASSQDRVAGAYEQYF

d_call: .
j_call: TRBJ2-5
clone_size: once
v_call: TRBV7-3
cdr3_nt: TGTGCCAGCAGCTTACAGGGCCCACAGGGTTTAGGAGAGACCCAGTACTTC
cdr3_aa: CASSLQGPQGLGETQYF

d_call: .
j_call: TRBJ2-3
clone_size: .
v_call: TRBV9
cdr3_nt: TGTGCCAGCAGCGTCGAGGGGGTAGCACCAGATACGCAGTATTTT
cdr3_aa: CASSVEGVAPDTQYF

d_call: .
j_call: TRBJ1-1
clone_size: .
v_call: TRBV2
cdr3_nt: TGTGCCAGCACCGAAAGGGGAGGGGGGGGGACTGAAGCTTTCTTT
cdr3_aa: CASTERGGGGTEAFF

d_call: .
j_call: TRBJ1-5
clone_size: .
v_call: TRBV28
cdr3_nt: TGTGCCAGCAGTTTAGGCAGTTCCAATCAGCCCCAGCATTTT
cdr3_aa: CASSLGSSNQPQHF

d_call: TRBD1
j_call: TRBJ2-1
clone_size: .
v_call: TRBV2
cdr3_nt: TGTGCCAGCAGAGAAAGACAGGGGATGATCTACAATGAGCAGTTCTTC
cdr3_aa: CASRERQGMIYNEQFF

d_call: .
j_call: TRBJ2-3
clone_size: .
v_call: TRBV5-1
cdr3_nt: TGCGCCAGCAGCCCTGGCGAACAGACAGATACGCAGTATTTT
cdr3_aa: CASSPGEQTDTQYF

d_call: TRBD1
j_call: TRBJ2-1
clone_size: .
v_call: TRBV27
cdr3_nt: TGTGCCAGCAGTCCACGATCCACCGCAGGGGGAGAATACAATGAGCAGTTCTTC
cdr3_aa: CASSPRSTAGGEYNEQFF

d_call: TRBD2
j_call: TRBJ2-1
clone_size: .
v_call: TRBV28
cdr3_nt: TGTGCCAGCAGTTTGGAGAGGGCTAGCGGGCTGAGCTCCTACAATGAGCAGTTCTTC
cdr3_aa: CASSLERASGLSSYNEQFF

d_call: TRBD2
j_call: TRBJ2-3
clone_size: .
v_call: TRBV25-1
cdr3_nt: TGTGCCAGCATTGGGACTAGAAAACAGTATTTT
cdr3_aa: CASIGTRKQYF

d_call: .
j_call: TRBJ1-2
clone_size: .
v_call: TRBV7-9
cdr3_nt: TGTGCCAGCAGCCCCGACTTTGTGGGCTACACCTTC
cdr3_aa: CASSPDFVGYTF

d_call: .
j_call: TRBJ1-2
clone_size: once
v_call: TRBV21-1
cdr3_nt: TGTGCCAGCAGCAAAGATGACAGGGGGCGCCAATTTGATGGCTACACCTTC
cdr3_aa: CASSKDDRGRQFDGYTF

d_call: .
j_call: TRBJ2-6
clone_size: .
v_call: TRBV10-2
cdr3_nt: TGCGCCAGCATAGTGACAGGTGGGGCCAACGTCCTGACTTTC
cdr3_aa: CASIVTGGANVLTF

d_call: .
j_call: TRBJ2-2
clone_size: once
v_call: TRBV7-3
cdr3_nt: TGTGCCAGCAGCTTAATTCCAGGGATGACCGGGGAGCTGTTTTTT
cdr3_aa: CASSLIPGMTGELFF

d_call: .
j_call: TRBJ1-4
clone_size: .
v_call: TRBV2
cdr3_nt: TGTGCCAGCAACCAAAAAGGGAGGGGGACAACTAATGAAAAACTGTTTTTT
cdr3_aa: CASNQKGRGTTNEKLFF

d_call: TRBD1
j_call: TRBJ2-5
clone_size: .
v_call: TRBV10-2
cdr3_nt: TGCGCCAGCAGTGCCCCGGGGGAGGACAGGGTAGAGCGGGAGACCCAGTACTTC
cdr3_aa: CASSAPGEDRVERETQYF

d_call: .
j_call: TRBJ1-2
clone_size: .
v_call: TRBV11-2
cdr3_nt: TGTGCCAGCAGCTTAGGGCAAGACTATGGCTACACCTTC
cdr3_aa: CASSLGQDYGYTF